The source of this T cell receptor (beta chain) is a study of early T cells in non-severe SARS-CoV-2 infection. Looking at the study overall: Sequencing was performed on bulk RNA from unsorted whole blood, leaving chains unpaired.

Germline CDR1 and CDR2: MNHEY and SMNVEV (reference sequence). The CDR3 contains 14 residues. Individual cDNA molecules carried attached unique molecular identifiers. Using its own MiXCR run on the 5' RACE reads, TCRdb lists one record per CDR3 protein. The sample has tens of thousands of distinct CDR3 sequences; approximately 10% are singletons. General study points: Using VDJdb, the matching emphasized anti-spike CD8 responses while missing private and CD4 specificities.

Only one count was recorded for this clonotype. Its antigen is still unknown. An end of the junction differs from the germline gene, which may be a read error. The rearrangement uses TRBV27 and TRBJ2-7; D is possibly TRBD2 (5 bases). The source is an adult who was a healthcare worker with PCR-confirmed SARS-CoV-2 infection or an uninfected control (not recorded which). The sample here was whole blood, taken at baseline. CDR3 residues: CGSRRKEASYEQYF. In nucleotides, the CDR3 is TGTGGCAGCAGGAGAAAGGAGGCGTCCTACGAGCAGTACTTC.